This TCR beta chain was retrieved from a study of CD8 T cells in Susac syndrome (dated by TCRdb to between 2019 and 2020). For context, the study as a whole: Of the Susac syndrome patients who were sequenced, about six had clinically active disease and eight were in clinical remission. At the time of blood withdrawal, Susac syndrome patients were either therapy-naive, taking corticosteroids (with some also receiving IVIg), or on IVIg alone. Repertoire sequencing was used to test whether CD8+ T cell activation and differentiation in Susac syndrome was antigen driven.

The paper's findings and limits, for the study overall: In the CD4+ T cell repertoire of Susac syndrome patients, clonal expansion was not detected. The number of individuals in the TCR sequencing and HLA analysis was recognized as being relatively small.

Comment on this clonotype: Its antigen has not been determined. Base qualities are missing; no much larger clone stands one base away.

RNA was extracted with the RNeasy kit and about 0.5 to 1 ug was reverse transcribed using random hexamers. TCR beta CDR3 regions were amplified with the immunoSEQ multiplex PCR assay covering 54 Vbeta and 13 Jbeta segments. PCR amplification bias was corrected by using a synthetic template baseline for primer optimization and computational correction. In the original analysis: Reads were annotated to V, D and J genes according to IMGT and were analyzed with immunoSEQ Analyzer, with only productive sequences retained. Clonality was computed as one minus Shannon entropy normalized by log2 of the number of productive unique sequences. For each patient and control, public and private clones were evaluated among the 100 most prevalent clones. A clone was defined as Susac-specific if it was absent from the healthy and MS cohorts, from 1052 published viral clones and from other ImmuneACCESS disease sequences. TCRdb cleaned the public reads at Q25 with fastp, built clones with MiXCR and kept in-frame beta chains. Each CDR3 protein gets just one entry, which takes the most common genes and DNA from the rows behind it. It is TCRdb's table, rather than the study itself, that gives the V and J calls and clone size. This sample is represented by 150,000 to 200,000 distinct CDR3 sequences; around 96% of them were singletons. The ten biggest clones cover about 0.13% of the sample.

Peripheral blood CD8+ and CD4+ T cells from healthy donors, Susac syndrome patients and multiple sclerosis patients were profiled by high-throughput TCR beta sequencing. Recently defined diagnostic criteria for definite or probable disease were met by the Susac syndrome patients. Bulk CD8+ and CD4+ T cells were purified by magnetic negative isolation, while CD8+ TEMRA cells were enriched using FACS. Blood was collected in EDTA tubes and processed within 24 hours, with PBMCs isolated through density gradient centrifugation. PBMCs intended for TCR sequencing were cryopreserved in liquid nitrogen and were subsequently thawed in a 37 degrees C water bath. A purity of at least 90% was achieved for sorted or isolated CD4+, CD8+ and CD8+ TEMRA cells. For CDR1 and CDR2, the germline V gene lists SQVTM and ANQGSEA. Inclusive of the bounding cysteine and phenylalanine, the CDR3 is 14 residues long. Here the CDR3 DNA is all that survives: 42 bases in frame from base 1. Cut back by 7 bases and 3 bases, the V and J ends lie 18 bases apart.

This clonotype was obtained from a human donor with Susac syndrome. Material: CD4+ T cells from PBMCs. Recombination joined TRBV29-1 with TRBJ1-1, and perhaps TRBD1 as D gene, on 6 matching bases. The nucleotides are TGCAGCGCCCTAGGGGGGGCTGGGGACACTGAAGCTTTCTTT. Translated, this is CSALGGAGDTEAFF.